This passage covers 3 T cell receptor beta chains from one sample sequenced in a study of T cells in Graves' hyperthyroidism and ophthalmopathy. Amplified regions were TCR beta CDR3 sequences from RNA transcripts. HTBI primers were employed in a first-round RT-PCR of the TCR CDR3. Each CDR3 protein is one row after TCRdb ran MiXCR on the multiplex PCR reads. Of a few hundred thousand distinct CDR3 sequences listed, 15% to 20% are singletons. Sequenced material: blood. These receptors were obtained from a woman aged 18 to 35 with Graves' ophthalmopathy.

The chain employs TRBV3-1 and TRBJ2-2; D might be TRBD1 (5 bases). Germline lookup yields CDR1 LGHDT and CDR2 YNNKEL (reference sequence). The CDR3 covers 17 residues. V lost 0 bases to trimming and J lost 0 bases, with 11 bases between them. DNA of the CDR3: TGTGCCAGCAGCCAAGAACTGTTGACAGCGAACACCGGGGAGCTGTTTTTT. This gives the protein CASSQELLTANTGELFF.

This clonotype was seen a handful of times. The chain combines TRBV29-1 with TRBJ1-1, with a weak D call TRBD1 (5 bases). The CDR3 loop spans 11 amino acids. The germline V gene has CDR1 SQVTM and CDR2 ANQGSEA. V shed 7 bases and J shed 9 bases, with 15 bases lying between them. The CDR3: CSAFGRGQAFF. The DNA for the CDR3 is TGCAGCGCTTTTGGACGGGGCCAAGCTTTCTTT.

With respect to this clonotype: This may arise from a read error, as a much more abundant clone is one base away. The CDR3 nucleotides read TGTACCAGCAGTTCCCGGGACAAAACCTACGAGCAGTACTTC. Its translation is CTSSSRDKTYEQYF. The chain links TRBV6-2 or TRBV6-3 to TRBJ2-7, with a weak D call TRBD1 (6 bases). Germline lookup yields CDR1 MNHEY and CDR2 SVGEGT. The CDR3 has 14 residues.